These 10 T cell receptor beta chains came from one sample sequenced in a study of T-cell memory formation after mild COVID-19. TCRdb redid the calling of the 5' RACE reads with MiXCR, one entry per CDR3 protein. Among fewer than 350,000 distinct CDR3 sequences listed, around a sixth were seen once. Sample: PBMCs or a T cell subset sorted from them (not recorded which). These receptors were obtained from a man younger than 30 who had mild COVID-19 (a few samples of this study predate the infection). Cell type and time point are not known.

This clonotype came up a few times. The conserved final phenylalanine or tryptophan is absent from the CDR3, which likely points to a read error. The limits of the CDR3 on the DNA are not certain, so only TCRdb's listed CDR3 is given. The chain has TRBV7-3 and TRBJ1-4; TRBD1, as called in the table, went unchecked against the DNA. Germline V gene sequence: CDR1 SGHTA, CDR2 FQGTGA. The CDR3 is 17 amino acids in total, end residues counted. CDR3: CASSFVQGGLRGAGPFA.

The J gene is TRBJ2-5, the V gene TRBV19; 9 bases agree with TRBD2. Germline assignment: CDR1 LNHDA and CDR2 SQIVND (reference sequence). V lost 10 bases to trimming and J lost 1 base; unmatched junction nucleotides: 4. This CDR3 spans 13 amino acids. Here the CDR3 reads CATLAGSQETQYF. The CDR3 bases are TGTGCCACTCTAGCGGGGTCCCAAGAGACCCAGTACTTC. The full variable domain, with the rest looked up from reference TRBV19 and TRBJ2-5, is DGGITQSPKYLFRKEGQNVTLSCEQNLNHDAMYWYRQDPGQGLRLIYYSQIVNDFQKGDIAEGYSVSREKKESFPLTVTSAQKNPTAFYLCATLAGSQETQYFGPGTRLLVL.

This chain links TRBV4-1 with TRBJ2-1; possibly TRBD1 for D (6 bases). V dropped 2 bases and J dropped 9 bases, with 17 bases sitting between them. This CDR3 spans 15 amino acids. CDR1 is MGHRA and CDR2 is YSYEKL in the germline V gene. The CDR3 region has the DNA TGCGCCAGCAGCCAAAGGGAGAACAGGGCCGGTGAGCAGTTCTTC. This translates into CASSQRENRAGEQFF.

This clonotype was observed a few times. The chain employs TRBV6-2 or TRBV6-3 and TRBJ2-5; D unresolved. CDR3 length: 11 amino acids. Trimming cost V 7 bases and J 5 bases, with 8 bases left between them. In germline, CDR1 is MNHEY, CDR2 SVGEGT. The CDR3: CASILGETQYF. The CDR3 DNA reads TGTGCCAGCATCCTGGGGGAGACCCAGTACTTC.

The chain links TRBV12-3 or TRBV12-4 to TRBJ2-1; 8 bases are shared with TRBD1. V trimming: 3 bases; J trimming: 8 bases; junction bases outside the gene matches: 12. The length of the CDR3 is 16 residues. CDR3 residues: CASSLRFRQGAYEQFF. For the CDR3, the DNA is TGTGCCAGCAGTTTGCGGTTTCGGCAGGGGGCTTATGAGCAGTTCTTC.

This rearrangement joins TRBV20-1 to TRBJ1-1; no clear D gene. The V end was cut by 7 bases, the J end by 1 base, with 10 bases between. Looked up from germline, CDR1 is DFQATT and CDR2 is SNEGSKA (reference sequence). CDR3 size: 12 residues. The CDR3 protein is CSVLTGNTEAFF. CDR3 DNA sequence: TGCAGTGTCCTCACCGGGAACACTGAAGCTTTCTTT.

V is TRBV18 and J is TRBJ1-1, with D unresolved. Germline CDR1 and CDR2: KGHSH and LQKENI. The CDR3 length is 13 residues. Trimming removed 5 bases from V and 3 bases from J, with 10 bases in between. For the CDR3, the DNA is TGTGCCAGCTCAGAGGTTTTGGACACTGAAGCTTTCTTT. It specifies CASSEVLDTEAFF.

Only a few counts were recorded for this clonotype. The chain is built from TRBV5-5 and TRBJ2-5; tentatively, D is TRBD2 (6 bases). CDR1 is SGHKS, CDR2 YYEKEE, per germline (reference sequence). The CDR3 is 14 amino acids. V shed 7 bases and J shed 7 bases, with 20 bases lying between them. CDR3 DNA sequence: TGTGCCAGCGGAGCCGGGAGCTCTTTGGGGACCCAGTACTTC. This gives the protein CASGAGSSLGTQYF.

This clonotype was picked up many times. The genes are TRBV11-2 and TRBJ2-3, with 13 bases fitting TRBD2. V trimming: 7 bases; J trimming: 2 bases; junction bases outside the gene matches: 12. This CDR3 has 18 residues. Germline-derived CDR1 and CDR2 are SGHAT and FQNNGV. The CDR3 nucleotides are TGTGCCAGCATCCCCGGGGGACTAGCGGGGTCCTACACAGATACGCAGTATTTT. Translation: CASIPGGLAGSYTDTQYF.

The chain is built from TRBV5-1 and TRBJ2-3; TRBD2 matches at 11 bases. The ends lost 2 bases at V and 2 bases at J; junction bases unmatched: 4. CDR3 length: 16 residues. Germline CDR1 reads SGHRS; CDR2 reads YFSETQ. The CDR3 nucleotides read TGCGCCAGCAGCTTCCCGACTAGCGGGGACACAGATACGCAGTATTTT. Its translation: CASSFPTSGDTDTQYF.